A single sample is the source of the 3 T cell receptor beta chains below, sequenced in a study of radiotherapy plus CTLA-4 blockade in lung cancer. Sequencing used immunoSEQ multiplex PCR; TCRdb keeps in-frame clones, though not all of them. The table shows 90,000 to 100,000 clones, with approximately 74% occurring only once. The source material was peripheral blood, sampled from a patient treated with radiotherapy plus ipilimumab. These receptors all come from a human donor with non-small cell lung cancer who had a partial response to radiotherapy plus ipilimumab. Some clones in this sample may be carry-over from other donors' samples.

This clone was picked up one time. V usage is TRBV5-4 and J usage is TRBJ2-7; 9 bases fit TRBD1. The V gene's germline CDR1 is SGHNT and CDR2 YYREEE (reference sequence). V trimming: 4 bases; J trimming: 6 bases; junction bases outside the gene matches: 8. The CDR3 is made up of 14 amino acids. CDR3 amino acids: CASSTNRGRGEQYF. For the CDR3, the DNA is TGTGCCAGCAGCACAAACAGGGGGCGAGGCGAGCAGTACTTC.

This clone was observed a few times. The sample carries other DNA sequences with the same CDR3. This chain connects TRBV28 to TRBJ1-3; D remains ambiguous. The V gene's germline CDR1 is MDHEN and CDR2 SYDVKM. Trimming removed 0 bases from V and 0 bases from J, with 9 bases in between. The CDR3 is 16 residues long. CDR3 amino acids: CASSLWAGDSGNTIYF. DNA of the CDR3: TGTGCCAGCAGTTTATGGGCGGGAGACTCTGGAAACACCATATATTTT.

This rearrangement joins TRBV5-1 to TRBJ1-1, with D possibly TRBD1 on 6 matching bases. CDR1 SGHRS and CDR2 YFSETQ come from the germline V gene. This CDR3 region has 16 residues. Trimming shortened V by 0 bases and J by 6 bases, and 18 bases separated the two germline ends. This chain's CDR3 is CASSLANQGSFSEAFF. DNA of the CDR3: TGCGCCAGCAGCTTGGCCAACCAGGGGAGTTTTTCTGAAGCTTTCTTT.